This TCR beta chain was found in a study of blood T cells in healthy people across ages. Study-level points and caveats: A greater number of naive CD4+ cells and higher diversity distinguished long-lived donors from aged donors. Diversity was estimated from one million T cells, and these estimates were considered underestimates. Diversity of TCR beta per million T cells declined in a roughly linear way with age.

This clonotype was seen more than once but under ten times. Its antigen is not known. The second PCR ran about 6 to 12 cycles with a sample-barcoded 5' primer and J-beta primers. Each cDNA molecule carried a tag from a template-switch adaptor that contained 12 random nucleotides. TCRdb re-called the 5' RACE reads through MiXCR, storing one row per CDR3 protein. The table records around 750,000 distinct CDR3 sequences, approximately 55% of them present only once. V was cut by 5 bases and J by 2 bases, with 15 bases left in between. In germline, CDR1 is MNHEY, CDR2 SVGAGI. The CDR3 sequence is 15 residues long.

Material for sequencing was blood. This receptor was taken from a man older than 75 in good health. The chain recombines TRBV6-5 with TRBJ2-5; either TRBD1 or TRBD2 may supply D (5 bases each). CDR3 in DNA: TGTGCCAGCAGTACCTTAGGGACGGTTCAAGAGACCCAGTACTTC. Its protein product is CASSTLGTVQETQYF.